The present T cell receptor beta chain was sequenced within a study of blood T cell repertoires in COVID-19. TCRdb's table, derived via immunoSEQ multiplex PCR, lists solely in-frame clones and lacks some. The profile shows 390,000 or so clones, 86% of them singletons. Germline V gene sequence: CDR1 SGHTA, CDR2 FQGNSA. The CDR3 consists of 15 residues. The V segment lost 3 bases and the J segment 6 bases; nucleotides outside the gene matches: 3. The V gene is TRBV7-2, the J gene TRBJ1-6, with 9 bases fitting TRBD1. The sequence was obtained from a woman aged 30 to 39 with active or convalescent COVID-19. The sequenced material came from peripheral blood. The CDR3 nucleotides read TGTGCCAGCAGCTTTACAGGGGGCAGTAATTCACCCCTCCACTTT. Translated: CASSFTGGSNSPLHF.